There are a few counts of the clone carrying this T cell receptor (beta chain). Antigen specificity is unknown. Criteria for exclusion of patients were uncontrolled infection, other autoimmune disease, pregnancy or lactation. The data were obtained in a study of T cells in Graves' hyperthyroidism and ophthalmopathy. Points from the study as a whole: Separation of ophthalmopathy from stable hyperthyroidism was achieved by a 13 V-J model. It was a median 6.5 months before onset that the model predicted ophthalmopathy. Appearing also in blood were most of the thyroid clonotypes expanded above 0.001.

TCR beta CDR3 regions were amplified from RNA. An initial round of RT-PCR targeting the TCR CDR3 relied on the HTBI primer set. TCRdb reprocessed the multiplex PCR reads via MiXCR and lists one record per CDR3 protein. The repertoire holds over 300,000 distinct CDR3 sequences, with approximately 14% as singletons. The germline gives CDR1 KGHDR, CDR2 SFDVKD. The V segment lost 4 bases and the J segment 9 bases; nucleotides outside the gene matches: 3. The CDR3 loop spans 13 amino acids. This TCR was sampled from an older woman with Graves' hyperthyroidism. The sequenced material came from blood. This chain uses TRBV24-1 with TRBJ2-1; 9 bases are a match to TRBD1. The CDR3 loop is CATSEHRGREQFF. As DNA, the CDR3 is TGTGCCACCAGTGAGCACAGGGGGCGTGAGCAGTTCTTC.